The source of this TCR beta chain is a study of CD8 T cell repertoires and HIV-1 epitope variants. Study in general: T cells were stimulated with Twenty-five Gag and Nef peptides separately.

TCRdb keeps only in-frame clones here, not all; method: immunoSEQ multiplex PCR. The profile covers 4,900 or so clones, with about 70% appearing a single time and approximately 39% taken by the ten largest. This CDR3 has 13 amino acids. From germline, CDR1 is ENHRY and CDR2 SYGVKD. Trimming stripped 2 bases from V and 6 bases from J, with 8 bases between. Findings and caveats of the study: Six of nine antigen-specific clonotypes appeared cross-reactive to autologous or escape variants.

With respect to this clone: Its antigen is currently unknown.

The TCR was taken from a male donor with HIV. Source material: cultured CD8+ T cells derived from PBMCs. The chain employs TRBV10-3 and TRBJ1-5; D is ambiguous. CDR3 protein: CAISEESGQPQHF. CDR3 bases: TGTGCCATCAGTGAGGAAAGCGGTCAGCCCCAGCATTTT.